These 30 T cell receptor beta chains share one sample of origin, sequenced in a study of T cell responses to AZD1222 COVID-19 vaccine. Only in-frame clones appear in the TCRdb table, and some are missing; sequencing was by immunoSEQ multiplex PCR. Of 200,000 to 250,000 clones in the sample, about 92% were seen once. The input for sequencing was peripheral blood, taken on day 0 of MenACWY control vaccination. The receptors originated from an adult in good health.

CDR3 nucleotide sequence: TGTGCCAGCTCACCTCCGAGGACAGGGGCCTACAATGAGCAGTTCTTC. Protein sequence: CASSPPRTGAYNEQFF. The chain uses TRBV18 and TRBJ2-1; TRBD1 aligns across 9 bases. CDR1 and CDR2 (germline): KGHSH, LQKENI. This CDR3 is built from 16 residues. J gave up 2 bases and V 3 bases, and 5 bases lay outside the gene matches.

The rearrangement joins TRBV13 to TRBJ2-5, with a possible D match to TRBD1 (6 bases). The CDR3 length is 15 residues. The germline CDR1 and CDR2 sequences are PRHDT and FYEKMQ (reference sequence). V gave up 5 bases and J gave up 2 bases, with 15 bases separating them. CDR3 sequence: CASSPGQWSQETQYF. CDR3 sequence (DNA): TGTGCCAGCAGCCCCGGACAGTGGAGTCAAGAGACCCAGTACTTC. Full variable domain (rest looked up from reference TRBV13 and TRBJ2-5): AAGVIQSPRHLIKEKRETATLKCYPIPRHDTVYWYQQGPGQDPQFLISFYEKMQSDKGSIPDRFSAQQFSDYHSELNMSSLELGDSALYFCASSPGQWSQETQYFGPGTRLLVL.

The chain joins TRBV30 to TRBJ1-6; D is undetermined. In germline, CDR1 is GTSNPN, CDR2 SVGIG (reference sequence). CDR3 length equals 13 residues. The ends were cut back, 5 bases at V and 0 bases at J, with 5 bases in the middle. CDR3 sequence reads: CAWSISYNSPLHF. The CDR3 bases are TGTGCCTGGTCAATCTCCTATAATTCACCCCTCCACTTT.

This chain links TRBV18 with TRBJ2-1, with a tentative D call TRBD2 (6 bases). There are 15 residues in the CDR3. The V gene lost 3 bases and the J gene lost 4 bases, with 13 bases spanning the gap. The germline gives CDR1 KGHSH, CDR2 LQKENI. The CDR3 region has the DNA TGTGCCAGCTCACCGGGGCGGGACGGTTACAATGAGCAGTTCTTC. It encodes CASSPGRDGYNEQFF.

The chain couples TRBV4-3 to TRBJ1-2, with TRBD1 identical over 9 bases. The CDR3 is 15 amino acids. Germline-derived CDR1 and CDR2 are LGHNA and YSLEER. The trim removed 4 bases at V and 7 bases at J, leaving 10 bases unmatched. CDR3 sequence: CASSRGQGLTVGYTF. The CDR3 region has the DNA TGCGCCAGCAGCCGAGGACAGGGGCTGACAGTTGGCTACACCTTC.

The V gene is TRBV27, the J gene TRBJ1-6; D gene unclear. Looked up from germline, CDR1 is MNHEY and CDR2 is SMNVEV (reference sequence). Trimming cost V 2 bases and J 0 bases, with 8 bases left between them. This CDR3 is 16 amino acids long. The CDR3 nucleotides are TGTGCCAGCAGTTTAGGGTGGTCCTCCTATAATTCACCCCTCCACTTT. Translating gives CASSLGWSSYNSPLHF.

The chain uses TRBV2 and TRBJ1-5; D is ambiguous. Trimming removed 7 bases from V and 3 bases from J, with 10 bases in between. CDR1 and CDR2 from the germline V gene are SNHLY and FYNNEI. The CDR3 is 13 residues long. The CDR3 spells CASMLSYNQPQHF. CDR3 DNA sequence: TGTGCCAGCATGTTGTCCTACAATCAGCCCCAGCATTTT.

The chain links TRBV5-1 to TRBJ1-5; 7 nucleotides agree with TRBD1. Trimming cost V 4 bases and J 1 base; bases outside gene matches: 5. In germline, CDR1 is SGHRS, CDR2 YFSETQ. The CDR3 extends over 15 amino acids. In DNA form, the CDR3 reads TGCGCCAGCAGCCAGGGGGTAGGGAGCAATCAGCCCCAGCATTTT. Protein sequence: CASSQGVGSNQPQHF.

The chain joins TRBV19 to TRBJ2-7; a weak D match, TRBD1 (7 bases). Germline V lookup: CDR1 LNHDA, CDR2 SQIVND (reference sequence). The CDR3 has 15 amino acids. Trimming took off 4 bases at V and 2 bases at J, with 15 bases between the two ends. The CDR3 loop reads CASSTAGTAAYEQYF. DNA for the CDR3: TGTGCCAGTAGTACGGCGGGGACAGCCGCCTACGAGCAGTACTTC.

The J gene is TRBJ1-1, the V gene TRBV14; D call uncertain. The CDR3 totals 12 residues. Trimming removed 6 bases at V and 5 bases at J, with 10 bases between. Germline V gene sequence: CDR1 SGHDN, CDR2 FVKESK. The CDR3 region has the DNA TGTGCCAGCAGTCGGCAAGGGACTGAAGCTTTCTTT. This sequence encodes CASSRQGTEAFF.

CDR3 sequence reads: CASSQELPGYEQYF. The CDR3 region has the DNA TGTGCCAGCAGCCAAGAATTACCGGGCTACGAGCAGTACTTC. The gene calls are TRBV3-1 (or the pseudogene TRBV3-2) and TRBJ2-7, with D hard to call. Germline assignment: CDR1 LGHDT and CDR2 YNNKEL (reference sequence). V was pared by 0 bases and J by 3 bases, with 9 bases between. The CDR3 runs 14 residues.

The genes are TRBV28 and TRBJ2-7, with TRBD1 matching over 7 bases. The CDR3 consists of 15 residues. From germline, CDR1 is MDHEN and CDR2 SYDVKM. J gave up 2 bases and V 4 bases, and 8 bases lay outside the gene matches. This CDR3 is CASSSLWDSTYEQYF. Written as DNA, the CDR3 is TGTGCCAGCAGTTCGCTCTGGGACAGCACCTACGAGCAGTACTTC.

The V call is TRBV30, the J call TRBJ1-4, with D uncertain. The CDR3 spans 14 residues. The V end was cut by 0 bases, the J end by 8 bases, with 13 bases between. Per germline, CDR1 GTSNPN and CDR2 SVGIG (reference sequence). The CDR3 region is CAWSVGGSSEKLFF. The DNA of the CDR3 is TGTGCCTGGAGTGTCGGAGGCAGTAGCGAAAAACTGTTTTTT.

The chain has TRBV12-2 and TRBJ1-1; TRBD1 is taken as the D call from the table, unchecked against the DNA. TRBV12-2 is a pseudogene locus. This CDR3 is 18 amino acids long. The CDR3 spells CASRSLTGARRLYTEAFF. In nucleotides, the CDR3 is TGTGCAAGTCGCTCCCTAACAGGGGCGCGTCGTTTGTACACTGAAGCTTTCTTT.

This chain joins TRBV4-3 and TRBJ2-7; D is undetermined. Trimming removed 4 bases from V and 2 bases from J, with 15 bases in between. This CDR3 has 15 residues. Germline V lookup: CDR1 LGHNA, CDR2 YSLEER. CDR3 bases: TGCGCCAGCAGCCTAGATCCCACCTCCGCCTACGAGCAGTACTTC. Amino acids: CASSLDPTSAYEQYF.

The genes are TRBV30 and TRBJ1-5; no reliable D call. This CDR3 spans 11 amino acids. Germline V gene data show CDR1 as GTSNPN and CDR2 as SVGIG (reference sequence). The V end was cut by 5 bases, the J end by 6 bases, with 8 bases between. Here the CDR3 DNA reads TGTGCCTGGCTAGGTCGTCAGCCCCAGCATTTT. Protein sequence: CAWLGRQPQHF.

This rearrangement joins TRBV6-1 to TRBJ2-2; the match to TRBD1 covers 8 bases. Germline assignment: CDR1 MNHNS and CDR2 SASEGT. The CDR3 sequence is 15 residues long. J was trimmed by 7 bases and V by 1 base; bases with no gene match: 5. CDR3 nucleotides: TGTGCCAGCAGTGAAGACGGGGACAGGTACGGGGAGCTGTTTTTT. Its translation is CASSEDGDRYGELFF.

The V and J genes are TRBV3-1 (or the pseudogene TRBV3-2) and TRBJ2-5; possibly TRBD2 for D (7 bases). CDR1 is LGHDT, CDR2 YNNKEL, per germline (reference sequence). The CDR3 extends over 15 amino acids. Trimming took off 7 bases at V and 5 bases at J, with 20 bases between the two ends. In DNA form, the CDR3 reads TGTGCCAGCAAGCAAGGAGGGGGGGGCCGCGAGACCCAGTACTTC. Protein: CASKQGGGGRETQYF.

V gene TRBV28 combines with J gene TRBJ2-2; 10 bases align to TRBD2. CDR3 length: 17 residues. Germline lookup yields CDR1 MDHEN and CDR2 SYDVKM. V lost 3 bases, J lost 7 bases, and 11 bases stayed unmatched. For the CDR3, the DNA is TGTGCCAGCAGTTTTCCCGAGGCTAGCGGGGGAGGCGGGGAGCTGTTTTTT. Translation: CASSFPEASGGGGELFF.

V is TRBV30 and J is TRBJ1-2; D gene ambiguous. Germline-derived CDR1 and CDR2 are GTSNPN and SVGIG (reference sequence). CDR3 length: 15 residues. V dropped 0 bases and J dropped 8 bases, with 19 bases sitting between them. The CDR3 region is CAWSVRLGGFFGYTF. The CDR3 nucleotides are TGTGCCTGGAGTGTACGGTTAGGAGGGTTTTTCGGCTACACCTTC.

The J gene is TRBJ2-3, the V gene TRBV19; D unclear. CDR1 and CDR2 (germline): LNHDA, SQIVND (reference sequence). This CDR3 contains 16 residues. Trimming cost V 7 bases and J 0 bases, with 17 bases left between them. The CDR3 is CASTPTGATSTDTQYF. CDR3 DNA sequence: TGTGCCAGTACCCCCACCGGCGCAACTAGCACAGATACGCAGTATTTT.

The sample holds one count of this clone. CDR3 protein: CASSPDTNYGYTF. The CDR3 region has the DNA TGTGCCAGCTCACCAGACACCAACTATGGCTACACCTTC. V and J are TRBV18 and TRBJ1-2; D is unclear. The germline V gene has CDR1 KGHSH and CDR2 LQKENI. V lost 2 bases and J lost 2, with 6 bases in between. The CDR3 has 13 residues.

The chain couples TRBV3-1 (or the pseudogene TRBV3-2) to TRBJ1-1; D uncertain. V shed 4 bases and J shed 5 bases, with 14 bases lying between them. Looked up from germline, CDR1 is LGHDT and CDR2 is YNNKEL (reference sequence). The CDR3 has 14 residues. This CDR3 reads CASSLTGRGTEAFF. The DNA for the CDR3 is TGTGCCAGCAGCCTCACCGGGCGGGGTACTGAAGCTTTCTTT.

This chain joins TRBV2 and TRBJ2-5, with D perhaps being TRBD1 or TRBD2 (5 bases each). This CDR3 has 15 amino acids. V was pared by 6 bases and J by 7 bases, with 21 bases between. The germline V gene has CDR1 SNHLY and CDR2 FYNNEI. The CDR3 loop is CASSSRASSQGTQYF. CDR3 nucleotide sequence: TGTGCCAGCAGCAGCCGGGCTAGCAGCCAGGGGACCCAGTACTTC.

The chain combines TRBV28 with TRBJ2-7; tentatively, D is TRBD2 (6 bases). Germline V CDR1 and CDR2: MDHEN, SYDVKM. The CDR3 runs to 14 residues. V gave up 7 bases and J gave up 4 bases, with 17 bases separating them. The CDR3 DNA is TGTGCCAGCACCCCCGGGACTTTTCGGTACGAGCAGTACTTC. It is translated as CASTPGTFRYEQYF.

This chain connects TRBV7-2 to TRBJ1-2, with D maybe TRBD1 (5 bases). Trimming stripped 7 bases from V and 3 bases from J, with 15 bases between. Germline V gene data show CDR1 as SGHTA and CDR2 as FQGNSA. The CDR3 length is 14 residues. The CDR3 DNA sequence: TGTGCCAGCACAACTCCGACAGAGCACTATGGCTACACCTTC. Its translation is CASTTPTEHYGYTF.

This clone occurred once. This chain uses TRBV6-1 with TRBJ1-2; 11 bases map to TRBD1. The ends lost 2 bases at V and 2 bases at J; junction bases unmatched: 7. Germline V lookup: CDR1 MNHNS, CDR2 SASEGT. CDR3 length equals 17 residues. In DNA form, the CDR3 reads TGTGCCAGCAGTGAATATTTAGGACAGGGGGCCAACTATGGCTACACCTTC. Residues: CASSEYLGQGANYGYTF.

The V and J genes are TRBV6-6 and TRBJ1-2, with D possibly being TRBD1 (5 bases). There are 12 residues in the CDR3. Germline V lookup: CDR1 MNHNY, CDR2 SVGAGI (reference sequence). Trimming cost V 2 bases and J 4 bases, with 5 bases left between them. The CDR3 nucleotides read TGTGCCAGCAGTTACGGGGGCTATGGCTACACCTTC. Its protein product is CASSYGGYGYTF.

The chain employs TRBV5-6 and TRBJ1-2, with TRBD1 matching over 7 bases. Trimming took 5 bases from V and 5 from J; bases not matched to a gene: 12. The CDR3 loop spans 15 amino acids. Germline CDR1 and CDR2: SGHDT and YYEEEE. CDR3 residues: CASRQKLGGVYGYTF. CDR3 DNA: TGTGCCAGCAGACAAAAATTAGGGGGCGTTTATGGCTACACCTTC.

Only one count was recorded for this clone. This chain uses TRBV6-5 with TRBJ1-2, with a weak D call TRBD1 (5 bases). Deletions cut 0 bases from V and 8 bases from J, with 7 bases between. The CDR3 contains 12 residues. Germline CDR1 MNHEY, CDR2 SVGAGI. The CDR3: CASSYSGTGYTF. In DNA form, the CDR3 reads TGTGCCAGCAGTTACTCAGGGACCGGCTACACCTTC.